One T cell receptor (beta chain) is described in this entry. Unmatched junction bases numbered 10, after V lost 6 bases and J lost 5 bases. CDR3 size: 14 residues. Germline-derived CDR1 and CDR2 are SGDLS and YYNGEE. The sample originates from a study of blood T cell repertoires in COVID-19. Study background: The origin of the acute and convalescent COVID-19 samples was the United States, Italy and Spain. The cDNA or gDNA used as material had been derived from T cells, B-cell-depleted T cells, or PBMCs.

Per the original methods: How many nucleated cells were present was estimated from reference gene primer amplification. Sequencing used immunoSEQ multiplex PCR; TCRdb keeps in-frame clones, though not all of them. V and J calls and clone size are those listed in that table; D and trimming were worked out from the DNA. The repertoire has about 120,000 clones, about nine tenths of them found once; the top ten carry roughly 1.9%. The chain is built from TRBV9 and TRBJ2-5; TRBD2 matches at 7 bases. The TCR originated in a human donor with active COVID-19. The donor label of this sample is uncertain. Sequenced: peripheral blood. The DNA for the CDR3 is TGTGCCAGCACCGCAGGACTAGAACAGGAGACCCAGTACTTC. It translates to CASTAGLEQETQYF.